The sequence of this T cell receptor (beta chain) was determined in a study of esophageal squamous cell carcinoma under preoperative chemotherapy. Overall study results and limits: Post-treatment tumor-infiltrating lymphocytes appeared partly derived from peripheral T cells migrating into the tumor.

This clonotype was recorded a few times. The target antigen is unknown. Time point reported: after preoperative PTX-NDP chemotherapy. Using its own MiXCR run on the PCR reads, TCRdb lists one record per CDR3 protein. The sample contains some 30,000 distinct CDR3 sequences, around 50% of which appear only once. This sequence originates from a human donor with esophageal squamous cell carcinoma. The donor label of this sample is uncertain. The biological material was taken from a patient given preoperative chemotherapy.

CDR3 amino acids: CASTTGEGAVDTQYF. CDR3 nucleotides: TGTGCCAGCACAACCGGGGAGGGGGCCGTGGATACGCAGTATTTT. The rearrangement links TRBV6-1 to TRBJ2-3; either TRBD1 or TRBD2 may fit D (7 bases each). The CDR3 has 15 amino acids. The ends were cut back, 7 bases at V and 6 bases at J, with 20 bases in the middle. CDR1 is MNHNS, CDR2 SASEGT, per germline.